This passage covers 16 T cell receptor beta chains from one sample sequenced in a study of radiation and T cells in renal cell carcinoma. Described time point: baseline pretreatment blood. Documented treatment: 15 Gy SBRT to primary tumor, nephrectomy 4 weeks later. TCRdb's copy holds only in-frame clones and misses some; the assay was immunoSEQ multiplex PCR. The sample has approximately 150,000 clones, over 65% seen once; the top ten hold under 30%. The material sequenced was blood, taken from a patient whose treatment included radiotherapy and nephrectomy. The receptor source for this set is a woman between 45 and 65 years old with renal cell carcinoma.

The chain carries TRBV6-5 and TRBJ1-1, with D perhaps TRBD1 (6 bases). V gave up 5 bases and J gave up 1 base, with 11 bases separating them. The germline CDR1 and CDR2 sequences are MNHEY and SVGAGI. The CDR3 is 14 amino acids. In DNA, the CDR3 is TGTGCCAGCAGTAAACCGACAGGGAACACTGAAGCTTTCTTT. Protein sequence: CASSKPTGNTEAFF.

There are a few counts of this clone. CDR3 nucleotide sequence: TGCGCCAGCAGCCCCCAGGAAGGGACGGACTATGGCTACACCTTC. It encodes CASSPQEGTDYGYTF. This chain uses TRBV4-3 with TRBJ1-2; maybe TRBD1 (5 bases). This CDR3 region has 15 residues. Per germline, CDR1 LGHNA and CDR2 YSLEER. Trimming took off 4 bases at V and 3 bases at J, with 15 bases between the two ends.

V gene TRBV5-1 combines with J gene TRBJ2-7; D unresolved. The germline V gene encodes CDR1 SGHRS and CDR2 YFSETQ. V was clipped by 0 bases and J by 7 bases, with 11 bases between them. The CDR3 is 13 amino acids. CDR3 region: CASSLETEGEQYF. The CDR3 nucleotides read TGCGCCAGCAGCTTGGAAACGGAAGGAGAGCAGTACTTC.

The chain joins TRBV2 to TRBJ1-2; 8 nucleotides align to TRBD1. This CDR3 spans 14 amino acids. The germline V gene encodes CDR1 SNHLY and CDR2 FYNNEI. V dropped 6 bases and J dropped 7; count of bases not matched to a gene: 10. The CDR3 reads CASSLLQGAFGYTF. The CDR3 DNA reads TGTGCCAGCAGCCTGTTGCAGGGGGCCTTTGGCTACACCTTC.

The chain joins TRBV30 to TRBJ2-3; 12 bases are a match to TRBD2. The germline CDR1 and CDR2 sequences are GTSNPN and SVGIG (reference sequence). Trimming took 4 bases from V and 4 from J; bases not matched to a gene: 6. This CDR3 is 15 amino acids long. The DNA for the CDR3 is TGTGCCTGGAAGCCTAGCGGGGGGGCCCCAGATACGCAGTATTTT. Protein product: CAWKPSGGAPDTQYF.

The V call is TRBV2, the J call TRBJ2-5, with 8 bases fitting TRBD1. The CDR3 is 13 amino acids. V lost 5 bases and J lost 5; bases outside the gene matches: 4. Germline V gene sequence: CDR1 SNHLY, CDR2 FYNNEI. The CDR3 DNA sequence: TGTGCCAGCAGTAAGACAGGGGACGAGACCCAGTACTTC. Its translation is CASSKTGDETQYF.

This clone was observed once. The rearrangement links TRBV19 to TRBJ1-2; no clear D gene. This CDR3 comprises 13 residues. Trimming removed 3 bases from V and 3 bases from J, with 8 bases in between. The germline V gene has CDR1 LNHDA and CDR2 SQIVND (reference sequence). The CDR3 nucleotides read TGTGCCAGTAGTATTTCCCTTGACTATGGCTACACCTTC. This translates into CASSISLDYGYTF.

The V gene is TRBV11-2, the J gene TRBJ1-1, with D hard to call. Trimming removed 5 bases at V and 4 bases at J, with 11 bases between. This CDR3 spans 13 amino acids. CDR1 is SGHAT and CDR2 is FQNNGV in the germline V gene. The CDR3 spells CASSGTGSTEAFF. In DNA form, the CDR3 reads TGTGCCAGCAGCGGAACCGGGAGCACTGAAGCTTTCTTT.

A few counts support this clone. V gene TRBV28 combines with J gene TRBJ1-2; D is uncertain. The germline V gene has CDR1 MDHEN and CDR2 SYDVKM. This CDR3 has 12 residues. Between the trimmed V and J ends, which lost 5 bases and 10 bases, there was a span of 14 bases. CDR3 residues: CASSLWRSSYTF. The CDR3 nucleotides read TGTGCCAGCAGTCTTTGGAGGTCTTCCTACACCTTC.

V gene TRBV7-2 combines with J gene TRBJ2-2; 10 bases are a match to TRBD1. J was trimmed by 3 bases and V by 6 bases; bases with no gene match: 4. CDR1 is SGHTA, CDR2 FQGNSA, per germline. This CDR3 comprises 15 residues. The DNA for the CDR3 is TGTGCCAGCAGGTCCGGGACAGGGGACACCGGGGAGCTGTTTTTT. It encodes CASRSGTGDTGELFF.

The chain links TRBV29-1 to TRBJ2-1; D is possibly TRBD1 (6 bases). V lost 5 bases, J lost 8 bases, and 16 bases lay in between. The germline V gene has CDR1 SQVTM and CDR2 ANQGSEA. The CDR3 extends over 13 amino acids. CDR3 amino acids: CSVSQGFGDEQFF. CDR3 DNA: TGCAGCGTTAGTCAGGGGTTTGGCGATGAGCAGTTCTTC.

The J gene is TRBJ1-5, the V gene TRBV30; tentative D call: TRBD1 (5 bases). CDR3 size: 13 residues. The germline gives CDR1 GTSNPN, CDR2 SVGIG (reference sequence). V was cut by 3 bases and J by 6 bases, with 12 bases left in between. As DNA, the CDR3 is TGTGCCTGGAGCACTGGGGCAATTCAGCCCCAGCATTTT. It codes for CAWSTGAIQPQHF.

The count of this clone is one. CDR3 residues: CASSPASGSYEQYF. As DNA, the CDR3 is TGTGCCAGCTCACCGGCTAGCGGGAGCTACGAGCAGTACTTC. The V and J genes are TRBV18 and TRBJ2-7, with 10 bases that match TRBD2. J lost 3 bases, V lost 3 bases, and 2 bases had no gene match. Germline assignment: CDR1 KGHSH and CDR2 LQKENI. The length of the CDR3 is 14 residues. The full variable domain, in which reference TRBV18 and TRBJ2-7 provide the parts outside the CDR3, is NAGVMQNPRHLVRRRGQEARLRCSPMKGHSHVYWYRQLPEEGLKFMVYLQKENIIDESGMPKERFSAEFPKEGPSILRIQQVVRGDSAAYFCASSPASGSYEQYFGPGTRLTVT.

V is TRBV28 and J is TRBJ2-5, with unresolved D. The CDR3 has 12 amino acids. V was trimmed by 7 bases and J by 2 bases, leaving 8 bases between them. Per germline, CDR1 MDHEN and CDR2 SYDVKM. DNA for the CDR3: TGTGCCAGCACGGTTGCGCAAGAGACCCAGTACTTC. This codes for CASTVAQETQYF. Complete variable domain (other parts from reference TRBV28 and TRBJ2-5): DVKVTQSSRYLVKRTGEKVFLECVQDMDHENMFWYRQDPGLGLRLIYFSYDVKMKEKGDIPEGYSVSREKKERFSLILESASTNQTSMYLCASTVAQETQYFGPGTRLLVL.

This chain links TRBV30 with TRBJ2-7; D is unresolved. The CDR3 is made up of 13 amino acids. In germline, CDR1 is GTSNPN, CDR2 SVGIG (reference sequence). Trimming removed 0 bases at V and 3 bases at J, with 9 bases between. This chain's CDR3 is CAWSVGLNYEQYF. The CDR3 nucleotides read TGTGCCTGGAGTGTGGGCCTTAACTACGAGCAGTACTTC.

V and J are TRBV4-1 and TRBJ1-2; D possibly corresponds to TRBD1 (5 bases). The CDR3 runs to 15 residues. V lost 0 bases to trimming and J lost 8 bases, with 16 bases between them. The germline CDR1 and CDR2 sequences are MGHRA and YSYEKL. The CDR3 protein is CASSQDERAGRGYTF. The CDR3 nucleotides are TGCGCCAGCAGCCAAGATGAAAGGGCAGGGCGAGGCTACACCTTC.